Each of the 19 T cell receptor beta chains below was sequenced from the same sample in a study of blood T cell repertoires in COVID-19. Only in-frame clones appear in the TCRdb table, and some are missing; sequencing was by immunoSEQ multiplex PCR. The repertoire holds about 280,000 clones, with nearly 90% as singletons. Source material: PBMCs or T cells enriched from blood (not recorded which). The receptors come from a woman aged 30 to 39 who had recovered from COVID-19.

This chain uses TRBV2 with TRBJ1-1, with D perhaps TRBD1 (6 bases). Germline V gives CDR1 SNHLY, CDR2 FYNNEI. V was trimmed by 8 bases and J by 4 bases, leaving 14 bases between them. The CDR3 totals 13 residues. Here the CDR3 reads CASEGNRATEAFF. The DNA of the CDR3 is TGTGCCAGCGAGGGTAACAGGGCCACTGAAGCTTTCTTT.

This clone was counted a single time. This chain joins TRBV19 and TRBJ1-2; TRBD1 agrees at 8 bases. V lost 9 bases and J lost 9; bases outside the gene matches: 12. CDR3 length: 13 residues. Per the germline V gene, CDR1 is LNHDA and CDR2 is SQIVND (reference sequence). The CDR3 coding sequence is TGTGCCAGCAGGGACAGGCCCCCTAGGAGCTACACCTTC. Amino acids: CASRDRPPRSYTF.

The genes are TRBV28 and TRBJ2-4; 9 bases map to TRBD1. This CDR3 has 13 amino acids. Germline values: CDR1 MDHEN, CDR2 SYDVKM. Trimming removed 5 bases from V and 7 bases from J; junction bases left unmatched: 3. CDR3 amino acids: CASSGDRANIQYF. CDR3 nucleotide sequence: TGTGCCAGCAGTGGGGACAGGGCTAACATTCAGTACTTC.

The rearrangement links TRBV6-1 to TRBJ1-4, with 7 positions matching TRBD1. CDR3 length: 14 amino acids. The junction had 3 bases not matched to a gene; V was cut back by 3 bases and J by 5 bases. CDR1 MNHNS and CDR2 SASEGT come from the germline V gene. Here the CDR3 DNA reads TGTGCCAGCAGTGACCGGGACAGAAATGAAAAACTGTTTTTT. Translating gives CASSDRDRNEKLFF.

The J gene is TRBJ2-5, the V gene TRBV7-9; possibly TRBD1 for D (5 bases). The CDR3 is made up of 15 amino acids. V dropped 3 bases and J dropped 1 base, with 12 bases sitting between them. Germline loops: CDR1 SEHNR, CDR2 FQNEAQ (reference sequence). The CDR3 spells CASSFVNDSQETQYF. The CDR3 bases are TGTGCCAGCAGCTTTGTGAACGACAGCCAAGAGACCCAGTACTTC.

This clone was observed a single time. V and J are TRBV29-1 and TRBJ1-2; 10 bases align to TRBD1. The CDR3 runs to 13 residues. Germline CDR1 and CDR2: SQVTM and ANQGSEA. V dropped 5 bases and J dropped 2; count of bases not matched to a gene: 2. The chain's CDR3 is CSVLGQGNYGYTF. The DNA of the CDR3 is TGCAGCGTTTTGGGACAGGGGAACTATGGCTACACCTTC.

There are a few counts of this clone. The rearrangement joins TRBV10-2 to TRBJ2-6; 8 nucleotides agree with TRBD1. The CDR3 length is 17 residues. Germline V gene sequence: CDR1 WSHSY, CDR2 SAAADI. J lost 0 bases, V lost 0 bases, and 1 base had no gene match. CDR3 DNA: TGCGCCAGCAGTGAGTCACAGGGGGTCTCTGGGGCCAACGTCCTGACTTTC. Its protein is CASSESQGVSGANVLTF.

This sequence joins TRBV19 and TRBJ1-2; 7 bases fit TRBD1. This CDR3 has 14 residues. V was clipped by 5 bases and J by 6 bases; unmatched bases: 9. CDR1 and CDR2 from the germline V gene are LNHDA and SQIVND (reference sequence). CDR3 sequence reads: CASSPGTARNGYTF. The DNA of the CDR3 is TGTGCCAGTAGTCCCGGGACAGCCCGGAATGGCTACACCTTC.

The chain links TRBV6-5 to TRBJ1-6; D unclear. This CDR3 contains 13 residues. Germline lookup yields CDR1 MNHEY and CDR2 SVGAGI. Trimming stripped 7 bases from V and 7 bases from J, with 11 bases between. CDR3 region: CASKAARNSPLHF. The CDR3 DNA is TGTGCCAGCAAGGCCGCGAGGAATTCACCCCTCCACTTT.

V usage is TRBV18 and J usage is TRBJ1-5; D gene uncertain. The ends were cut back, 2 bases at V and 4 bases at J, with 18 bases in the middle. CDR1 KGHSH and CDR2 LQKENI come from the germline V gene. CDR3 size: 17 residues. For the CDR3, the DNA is TGTGCCAGCTCACCAATTAGTGACCCTAACAGTAATCAGCCCCAGCATTTT. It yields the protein CASSPISDPNSNQPQHF.

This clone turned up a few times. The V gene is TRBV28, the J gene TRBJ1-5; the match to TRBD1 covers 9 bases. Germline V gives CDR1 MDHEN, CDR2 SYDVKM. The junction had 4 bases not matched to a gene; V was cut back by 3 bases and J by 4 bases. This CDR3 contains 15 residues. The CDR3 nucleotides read TGTGCCAGCAGTTTTGGGACAGGGAGGAATCAGCCCCAGCATTTT. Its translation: CASSFGTGRNQPQHF.

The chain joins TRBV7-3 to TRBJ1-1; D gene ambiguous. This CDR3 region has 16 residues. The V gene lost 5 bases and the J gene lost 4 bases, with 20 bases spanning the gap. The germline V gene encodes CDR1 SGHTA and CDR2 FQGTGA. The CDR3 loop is CASSPHAAGVGTEAFF. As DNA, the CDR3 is TGTGCCAGCAGCCCACACGCAGCGGGAGTGGGCACTGAAGCTTTCTTT.

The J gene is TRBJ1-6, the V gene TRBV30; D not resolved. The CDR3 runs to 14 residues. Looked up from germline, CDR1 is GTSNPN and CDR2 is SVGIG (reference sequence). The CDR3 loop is CANARRRANSPLHF. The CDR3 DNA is TGTGCGAATGCACGAAGGAGGGCGAATTCACCCCTCCACTTT.

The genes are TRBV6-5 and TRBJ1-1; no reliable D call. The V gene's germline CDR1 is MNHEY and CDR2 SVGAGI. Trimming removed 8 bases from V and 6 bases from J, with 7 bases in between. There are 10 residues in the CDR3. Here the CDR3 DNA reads TGTGCCAGCGGGAGGTCTGAAGCTTTCTTT. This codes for CASGRSEAFF.

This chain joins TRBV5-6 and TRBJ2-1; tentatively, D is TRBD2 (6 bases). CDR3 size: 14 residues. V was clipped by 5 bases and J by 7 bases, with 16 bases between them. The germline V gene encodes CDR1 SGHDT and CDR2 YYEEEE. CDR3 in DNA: TGTGCCAGCAGTCGAGGGCTTCGGGGGAATGAGCAGTTCTTC. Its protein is CASSRGLRGNEQFF.

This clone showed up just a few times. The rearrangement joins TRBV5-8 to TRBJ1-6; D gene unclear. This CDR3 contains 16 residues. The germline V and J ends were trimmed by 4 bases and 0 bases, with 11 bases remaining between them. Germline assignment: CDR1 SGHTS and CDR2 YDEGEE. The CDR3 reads CASSPSGSSYNSPLHF. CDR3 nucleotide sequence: TGTGCCAGCAGCCCCTCCGGGAGCTCCTATAATTCACCCCTCCACTTT.

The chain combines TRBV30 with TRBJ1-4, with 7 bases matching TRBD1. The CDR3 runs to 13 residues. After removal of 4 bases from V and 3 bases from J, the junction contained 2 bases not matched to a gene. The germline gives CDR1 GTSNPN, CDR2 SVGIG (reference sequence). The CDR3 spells CAWTGQPNEKLFF. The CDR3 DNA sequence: TGTGCCTGGACGGGACAGCCTAATGAAAAACTGTTTTTT. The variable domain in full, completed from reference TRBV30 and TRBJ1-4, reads SQTIHQWPATLVQPVGSPLSLECTVEGTSNPNLYWYRQAAGRGLQLLFYSVGIGQISSEVPQNLSASRPQDRQFILSSKKLLLSDSGFYLCAWTGQPNEKLFFGSGTQLSVL.

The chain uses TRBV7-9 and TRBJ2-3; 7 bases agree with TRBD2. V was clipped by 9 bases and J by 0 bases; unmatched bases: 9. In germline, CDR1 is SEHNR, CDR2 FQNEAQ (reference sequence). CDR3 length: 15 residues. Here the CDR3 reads CASGVAGLSTDTQYF. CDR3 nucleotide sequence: TGTGCCAGTGGAGTAGCGGGCTTAAGCACAGATACGCAGTATTTT.

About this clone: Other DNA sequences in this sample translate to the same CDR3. The CDR3 is CASSPQGASYEQYF. The CDR3 DNA sequence: TGCGCCAGCAGCCCGCAGGGGGCTTCCTACGAGCAGTACTTC. The chain combines TRBV5-1 with TRBJ2-7, with 8 nucleotides matching TRBD1. Germline V CDR1 and CDR2: SGHRS, YFSETQ. This CDR3 contains 14 residues. With 4 bases clipped from V and 1 base from J, the junction kept 4 bases outside the gene matches.